The entry below gives a single TCR beta chain sequence along with its context. Sample time point: baseline, week 1 (first vaccination visit). Treatment described: pre-vaccination baseline after standard-of-care therapy. V was trimmed by 3 bases and J by 0 bases, leaving 10 bases between them. There are 15 residues in the CDR3. Germline lookup yields CDR1 SGHTS and CDR2 YDEGEE. The sample is drawn from a study of a mutant IDH1 vaccine in newly diagnosed glioma. The overall study: Treated patients had a mean age of 40.4 years and a sex split that was around 62% male and 37.5% female. Before enrollment, patients got radiotherapy alone, temozolomide alone, or mostly the combination.

Profiled with immunoSEQ multiplex PCR; TCRdb holds only in-frame clones, not every one. There are 25,000 to 35,000 clones in the sample; 80% to 90% occur only once, and around 4.9% lies in the top ten. This chain joins TRBV5-8 and TRBJ1-5; TRBD1 is a possible D gene (5 bases). The receptor was derived from a woman between 35 and 50 years old with glioma. The material sequenced was PBMCs, taken from a glioma patient treated with radiotherapy, temozolomide or both. The CDR3, as DNA: TGTGCCAGCAGCTCCCTGGGGGGTAGCAATCAGCCCCAGCATTTT. Its translation: CASSSLGGSNQPQHF.